This T cell receptor (beta chain) is from a study of T cell responses to AZD1222 COVID-19 vaccine. CDR3 length: 13 amino acids. Looked up from germline, CDR1 is SGHNT and CDR2 is YENEEA. V shed 7 bases, J shed 8 bases, and the junction held 9 bases outside the gene matches. Study conclusions and caveats: Baseline serostatus was positive in only a handful of AZD1222 recipients. Scientists sampled the repertoires only once the peak T cell response had passed. Researchers report vaccine-associated CD4 TCRs spanning spike, with dominance at 160-218 and 743-854.

Data came from immunoSEQ multiplex PCR; TCRdb stores just in-frame clones and leaves some out. The sample contains some 150,000 clones, over 75% of which appear only once. About this clone: Its matching antigen is unknown.

V usage is TRBV11-3 and J usage is TRBJ1-2; 8 bases line up with TRBD1. Sample: peripheral blood, taken on day 0 of AZD1222 vaccination. This TCR was sampled from an adult in good health. The CDR3 here is CASTRQGILGYTF. In DNA, the CDR3 is TGTGCCAGCACGAGACAGGGGATATTAGGCTACACCTTC.